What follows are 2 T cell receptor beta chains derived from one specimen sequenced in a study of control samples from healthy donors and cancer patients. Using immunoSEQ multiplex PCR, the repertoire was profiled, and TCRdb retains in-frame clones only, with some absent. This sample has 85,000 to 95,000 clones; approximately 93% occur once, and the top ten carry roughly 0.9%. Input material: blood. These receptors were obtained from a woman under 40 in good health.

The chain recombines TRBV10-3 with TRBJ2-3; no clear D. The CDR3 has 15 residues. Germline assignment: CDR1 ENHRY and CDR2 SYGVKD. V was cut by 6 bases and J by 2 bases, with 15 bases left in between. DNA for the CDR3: TGTGCCATCAGACCCCGACCTGATCTCACAGATACGCAGTATTTT. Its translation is CAIRPRPDLTDTQYF.

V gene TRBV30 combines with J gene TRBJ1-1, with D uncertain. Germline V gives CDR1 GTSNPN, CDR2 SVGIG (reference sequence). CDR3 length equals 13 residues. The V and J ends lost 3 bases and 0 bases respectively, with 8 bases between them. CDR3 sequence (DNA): TGTGCCTGGAGGCGAGAGTTGAACACTGAAGCTTTCTTT. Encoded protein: CAWRRELNTEAFF. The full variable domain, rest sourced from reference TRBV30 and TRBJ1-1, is SQTIHQWPATLVQPVGSPLSLECTVEGTSNPNLYWYRQAAGRGLQLLFYSVGIGQISSEVPQNLSASRPQDRQFILSSKKLLLSDSGFYLCAWRRELNTEAFFGQGTRLTVV.